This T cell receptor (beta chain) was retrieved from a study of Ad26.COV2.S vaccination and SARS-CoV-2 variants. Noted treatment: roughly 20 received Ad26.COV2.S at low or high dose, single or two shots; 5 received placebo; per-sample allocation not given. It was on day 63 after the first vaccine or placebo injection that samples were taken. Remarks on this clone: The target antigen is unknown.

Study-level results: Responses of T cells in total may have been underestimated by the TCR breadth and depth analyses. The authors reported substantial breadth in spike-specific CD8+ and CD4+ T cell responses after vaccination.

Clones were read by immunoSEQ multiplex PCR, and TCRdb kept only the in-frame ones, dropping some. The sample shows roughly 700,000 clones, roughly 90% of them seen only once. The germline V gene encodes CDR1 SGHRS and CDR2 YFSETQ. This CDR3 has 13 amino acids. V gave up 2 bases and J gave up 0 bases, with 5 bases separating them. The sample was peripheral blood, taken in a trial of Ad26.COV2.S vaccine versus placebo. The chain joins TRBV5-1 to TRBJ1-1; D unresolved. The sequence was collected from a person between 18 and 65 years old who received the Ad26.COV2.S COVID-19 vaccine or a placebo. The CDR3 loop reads CASSFTLNTEAFF. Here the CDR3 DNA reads TGCGCCAGCAGCTTTACTTTGAACACTGAAGCTTTCTTT.